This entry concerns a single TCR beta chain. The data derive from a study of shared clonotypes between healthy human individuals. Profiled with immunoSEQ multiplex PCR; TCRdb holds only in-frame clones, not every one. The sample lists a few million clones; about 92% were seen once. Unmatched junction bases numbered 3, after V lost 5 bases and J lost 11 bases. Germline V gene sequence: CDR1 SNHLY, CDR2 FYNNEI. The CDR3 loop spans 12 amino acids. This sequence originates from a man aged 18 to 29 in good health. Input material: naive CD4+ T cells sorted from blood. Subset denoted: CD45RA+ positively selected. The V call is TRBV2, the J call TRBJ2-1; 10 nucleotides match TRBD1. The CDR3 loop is CASSRDRGKQFF. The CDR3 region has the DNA TGTGCCAGCAGTCGGGACAGGGGAAAGCAGTTCTTC.